These 9 T cell receptor beta chains were all obtained from the same sample, sequenced in a study of spatial heterogeneity in lung cancer (dated by TCRdb to the late 2010s). Results the study describes overall, beyond this receptor: The number of expanded intratumoral alpha and beta TCRs correlated with the tumor nonsynonymous mutation count.

The library was built by means of 5' RACE. Sequencing was carried out with a NextSeq 500. The public sequencing data were trimmed at Q25 with fastp and processed into clonotypes with MiXCR by TCRdb, which kept only in-frame beta chains. Each CDR3 protein appears once, grouped with its most common genes and DNA. In all, the sample holds approximately 6,400 distinct CDR3 sequences, and roughly 6.7% of those were seen once. Roughly 12% of the sample goes to the ten largest clones. The antigens for these receptors are not known. In the paper's terms, the time point label means: sample taken at primary tumor resection. Sequencing used lung tumor tissue, obtained at surgery. The receptors were gathered from a male donor with early-stage non-small cell lung cancer.

This clonotype has just a few counts. V is TRBV28 and J is TRBJ2-5, with D tentatively TRBD1 or TRBD2 (6 bases each). There are 15 residues in the CDR3. The V end was cut by 3 bases, the J end by 5 bases, with 16 bases between. Looked up from germline, CDR1 is MDHEN and CDR2 is SYDVKM. For the CDR3, the DNA is TGTGCCAGCAGTTTCAATTGGGGGGCGCGGGAGACCCAGTACTTC. This encodes CASSFNWGARETQYF.

This clonotype is medium-sized (0.01 to 0.1%) by share. The gene calls are TRBV10-2 and TRBJ2-3; D gene uncertain. The CDR3 contains 11 residues. Germline V gene lookup returns CDR1 WSHSY and CDR2 SAAADI. Trimming removed 6 bases from V and 6 bases from J, with 7 bases in between. The CDR3 nucleotides read TGCGCCAGCAGAGTTTTCGATACGCAGTATTTT. The encoded protein is CASRVFDTQYF.

This clonotype occurred a few times. This sequence joins TRBV4-2 and TRBJ2-5; the D gene is possibly TRBD1 (5 bases). The V and J ends lost 1 base and 1 base respectively, with 13 bases between them. The CDR3 covers 16 residues. CDR1 is LGHNA, CDR2 YNFKEQ, per germline. CDR3 bases: TGTGCCAGCAGCCAAGGTACCGCAGGGCCCCAAGAGACCCAGTACTTC. This sequence encodes CASSQGTAGPQETQYF.

The rearrangement uses TRBV3-1 and TRBJ1-1; 7 positions agree with TRBD1. This CDR3 region has 13 residues. Germline CDR1 LGHDT, CDR2 YNNKEL (reference sequence). V trimming: 8 bases; J trimming: 5 bases; junction bases outside the gene matches: 8. The CDR3 coding sequence is TGTGCCAGCCAAAACAGGGGTGGAACTGAAGCTTTCTTT. Its protein is CASQNRGGTEAFF. Full variable domain (remainder filled in from reference TRBV3-1 and TRBJ1-1): DTAVSQTPKYLVTQMGNDKSIKCEQNLGHDTMYWYKQDSKKFLKIMFSYNNKELIINETVPNRFSPKSPDKAHLNLHINSLELGDSAVYFCASQNRGGTEAFFGQGTRLTVV.

V is TRBV28 and J is TRBJ1-2; TRBD1 is a possible D gene (5 bases). V shed 1 base and J shed 4 bases, with 10 bases lying between them. The CDR3 has 14 residues. The germline V gene has CDR1 MDHEN and CDR2 SYDVKM. CDR3 nucleotide sequence: TGTGCCAGCAGTTTATATCGGGGCGGCTATGGCTACACCTTC. Translation gives CASSLYRGGYGYTF.

This clonotype is medium-sized within its sample. The rearrangement links TRBV7-2 to TRBJ1-2; D is possibly TRBD1 (6 bases). Germline values: CDR1 SGHTA, CDR2 FQGNSA. V dropped 5 bases and J dropped 0 bases, with 13 bases sitting between them. CDR3 length: 15 amino acids. The CDR3 DNA reads TGTGCCAGCAGCCGAGTCGGACAGACTAACTATGGCTACACCTTC. It codes for CASSRVGQTNYGYTF.

The genes are TRBV28 and TRBJ2-1, with 9 nucleotides matching TRBD1. The J segment lost 6 bases and the V segment lost 7 bases, leaving 10 bases of the junction unmatched. From germline, CDR1 is MDHEN and CDR2 SYDVKM. The length of the CDR3 is 15 residues. The CDR3 DNA reads as TGTGCCAGCACCCTTGCCGGACAGGGGTCCAATGAGCAGTTCTTC. Its protein product is CASTLAGQGSNEQFF. Complete variable domain (other parts from reference TRBV28 and TRBJ2-1): DVKVTQSSRYLVKRTGEKVFLECVQDMDHENMFWYRQDPGLGLRLIYFSYDVKMKEKGDIPEGYSVSREKKERFSLILESASTNQTSMYLCASTLAGQGSNEQFFGPGTRLTVL.

This clonotype was picked up one time. V gene TRBV24-1 combines with J gene TRBJ1-3, with D unresolved. The CDR3 is made up of 17 amino acids. Trimming removed 9 bases at V and 0 bases at J, with 20 bases between. The germline V gene has CDR1 KGHDR and CDR2 SFDVKD. The CDR3 here is CATRRRWRAHSGNTIYF. CDR3 DNA sequence: TGTGCCACCCGACGCCGCTGGAGGGCGCACTCTGGAAACACCATATATTTT.

This clonotype has a count of ten or more. The genes are TRBV6-4 and TRBJ1-1, with TRBD1 as a possible D gene (5 bases). There are 15 residues in the CDR3. The germline V gene has CDR1 MRHNA and CDR2 SNTAGT. V lost 7 bases and J lost 4, with 19 bases in between. CDR3: CASKESGAVGTEAFF. The CDR3, as DNA: TGTGCCAGCAAAGAGTCTGGGGCAGTAGGCACTGAAGCTTTCTTT.